This T cell receptor beta chain was retrieved from a study of T cell changes during pregnancy in multiple sclerosis. Per germline, CDR1 LNHDA and CDR2 SQIVND (reference sequence). The CDR3 runs to 17 residues. The junction had 8 bases not matched to a gene; V was cut back by 5 bases and J by 7 bases. The protocol was immunoSEQ multiplex PCR, while the TCRdb copy is restricted to in-frame clones and leaves out a portion. The profile shows approximately 42,000 clones, under 90% of them singletons. The sample was CD4+ T cells from peripheral blood mononuclear cells, taken before pregnancy. J is TRBJ2-1 and V is TRBV19, with 16 bases identical to TRBD2. The sequence came from a female donor with multiple sclerosis, enrolled in a pregnancy study. This chain's CDR3 is CASSVAGLAGGRNEQFF. CDR3 sequence (DNA): TGTGCCAGTAGTGTTGCGGGACTAGCGGGGGGGCGGAATGAGCAGTTCTTC.